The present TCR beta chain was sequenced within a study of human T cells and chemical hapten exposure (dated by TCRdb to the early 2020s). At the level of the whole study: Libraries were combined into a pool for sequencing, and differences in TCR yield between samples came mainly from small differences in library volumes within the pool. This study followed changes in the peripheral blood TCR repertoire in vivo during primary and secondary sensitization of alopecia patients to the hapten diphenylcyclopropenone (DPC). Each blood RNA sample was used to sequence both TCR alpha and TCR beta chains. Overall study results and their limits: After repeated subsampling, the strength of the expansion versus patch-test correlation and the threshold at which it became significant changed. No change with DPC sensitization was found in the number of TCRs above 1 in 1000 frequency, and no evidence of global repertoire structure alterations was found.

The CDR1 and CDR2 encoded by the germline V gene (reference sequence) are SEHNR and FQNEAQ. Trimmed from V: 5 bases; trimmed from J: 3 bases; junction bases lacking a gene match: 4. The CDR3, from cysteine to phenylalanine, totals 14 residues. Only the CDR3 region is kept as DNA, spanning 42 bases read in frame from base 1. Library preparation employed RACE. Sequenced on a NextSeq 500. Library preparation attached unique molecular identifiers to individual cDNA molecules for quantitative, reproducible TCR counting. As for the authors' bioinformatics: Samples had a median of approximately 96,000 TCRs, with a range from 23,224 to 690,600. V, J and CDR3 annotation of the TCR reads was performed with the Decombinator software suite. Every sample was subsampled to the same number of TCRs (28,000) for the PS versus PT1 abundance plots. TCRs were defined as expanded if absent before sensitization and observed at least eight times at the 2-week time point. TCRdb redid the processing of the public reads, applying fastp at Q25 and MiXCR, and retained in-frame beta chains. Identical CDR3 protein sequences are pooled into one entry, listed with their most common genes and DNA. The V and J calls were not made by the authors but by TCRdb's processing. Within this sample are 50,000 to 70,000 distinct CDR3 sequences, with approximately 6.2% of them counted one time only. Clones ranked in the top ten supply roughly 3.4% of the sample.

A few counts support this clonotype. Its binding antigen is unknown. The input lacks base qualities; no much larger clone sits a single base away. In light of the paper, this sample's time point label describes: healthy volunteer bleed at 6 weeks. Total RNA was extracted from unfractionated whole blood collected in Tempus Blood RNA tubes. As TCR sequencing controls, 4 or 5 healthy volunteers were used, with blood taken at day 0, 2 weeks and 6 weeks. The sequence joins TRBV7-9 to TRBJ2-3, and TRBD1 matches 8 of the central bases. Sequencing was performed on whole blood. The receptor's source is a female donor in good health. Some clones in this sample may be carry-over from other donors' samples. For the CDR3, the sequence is CASSAGGSTDTQYF. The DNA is TGTGCCAGCAGCGCAGGGGGCAGTACAGATACGCAGTATTTT.